A selection of T cell receptor beta chains follows, all from one sample in a study of T cells in Graves' hyperthyroidism and ophthalmopathy. TCRdb re-called the multiplex PCR reads with MiXCR, one entry per CDR3 protein. The sample contains 300,000 to 450,000 distinct CDR3 sequences, around 14% of which appear only once. Sequenced input: blood. All receptors derive from a woman in her thirties with Graves' hyperthyroidism. CDR3s include the opening cysteine and the closing phenylalanine or tryptophan. The D gene is left open where the match is weak. Size is omitted from some rows. Given values are once, few, many or a class for expanded clones.

abundance	v_gene	j_gene	d_gene	CDR3nt	CDR3aa
many	TRBV24-1	TRBJ2-7	TRBD1	TGTGCCACCAGTGATGCACAGGGGGCCCACGAGCAGTACTTC	CATSDAQGAHEQYF
many	TRBV12-3/TRBV12-4	TRBJ2-7	NA	TGTGCCAGCAGCCCCCATAGGGACACTTCCTACGAGCAGTACTTC	CASSPHRDTSYEQYF
many	TRBV20-1	TRBJ2-5	TRBD2	TGCAGTGCTAGCCCCTCAGCGGGAGGGCCGGAGACCCAGTACTTC	CSASPSAGGPETQYF
NA	TRBV5-1	TRBJ2-5	TRBD1	TGCGCCAGCAGCCAGGGGACAGGCCAAGAGACCCAGTACTTC	CASSQGTGQETQYF
few	TRBV18	TRBJ2-7	NA	TGTGCCAGCTCACCTTCGAAAGCCAACTACGAGCAGTACTTC	CASSPSKANYEQYF
many	TRBV29-1	TRBJ1-5	NA	TGCAGCGTCCGGGATGCGGGGCAGCCCCAGCATTTT	CSVRDAGQPQHF
NA	TRBV9	TRBJ2-1	TRBD2	TGTGCCAGCAGCGAGGGACTAGCCGGGCGTAGCAATGAGCAGTTCTTC	CASSEGLAGRSNEQFF
few	TRBV9	TRBJ2-5	NA	TGTGCCAGCAGCGCGACAGCATATACTCAAGAGACCCAGTACTTC	CASSATAYTQETQYF
many	TRBV5-1	TRBJ2-7	TRBD1	TGCGCCAGCAGCTTGGAGGGGGACAGGGGCGCCGAGCAGTACTTC	CASSLEGDRGAEQYF
many	TRBV4-1	TRBJ2-5	TRBD2	TGCGCCAGCAGCCAAGATCCGGGACTAGCGGGAGAGACCCAGTACTTC	CASSQDPGLAGETQYF
many	TRBV5-4	TRBJ2-5	TRBD2	TGTGCCAGCAGCTTAAGGACTAGCGGGAGGGCCTTGGAGACCCAGTACTTC	CASSLRTSGRALETQYF
few	TRBV29-1	TRBJ2-7	TRBD2	TGCAGCGTTGGACCCCGGGGTAGCGGGAGTCCCTACGAGCAGTACTTC	CSVGPRGSGSPYEQYF
NA	TRBV7-6	TRBJ2-7	TRBD2	TGTGCCAGCAGTCCCCCGGGGACTAGCCGATCTGCCTACGAGCAGTACTTC	CASSPPGTSRSAYEQYF
many	TRBV20-1	TRBJ2-1	NA	TGCAGTGTCCTGGTTTACAATGAGCAGTTCTTC	CSVLVYNEQFF
many	TRBV12-3/TRBV12-4	TRBJ1-5	NA	TGTGCCAGCAGTTTTGAGTCCATGAGCAATCAGCCCCAGCATTTT	CASSFESMSNQPQHF
few	TRBV7-9	TRBJ2-7	NA	TGTGCCAGCAGCTTGGACACAACCTACGAGCAGTACTTC	CASSLDTTYEQYF
NA	TRBV4-1	TRBJ1-3	NA	TGCGCCAGCAGCCAAGGTGTCAGGGCCGGAAACACCATATATTTT	CASSQGVRAGNTIYF
NA	TRBV9	TRBJ2-3	NA	TGTGCCAGCAGCGGCGCAATCGAGGGGACCAGAGTTCTTATGGATACGCAGTATTTT	CASSGAIEGTRVLMDTQYF
few	TRBV25-1	TRBJ1-6	NA	TGTGCCAGCAGTGACAATGGGGGTAATTCACCCCTCCACTTT	CASSDNGGNSPLHF